This T cell receptor beta chain was sequenced during a study of blood T cell repertoires in COVID-19. Study at large: The United States, Italy and Spain were the sources of the acute and convalescent COVID-19 samples. T cells, B-cell-depleted T cells, or PBMCs supplied cDNA or gDNA.

The CDR3 covers 13 residues. From germline, CDR1 is SGHKS and CDR2 YYEKEE (reference sequence). V was clipped by 2 bases and J by 2 bases, with 7 bases between them. The authors' processing: Nucleated cell counts were estimated from reference gene primer amplification. Measured with immunoSEQ multiplex PCR; TCRdb has only the in-frame clones, and not every one. The V and J calls and the clone size are those of that table, but D and trimming were determined from the DNA. This table has about 100,000 clones, 70% to 80% appearing once. The sequence came from a woman in her seventies with acute or convalescent COVID-19. This chain uses TRBV5-5 with TRBJ1-2, with a possible D match to TRBD1 (6 bases). The source material was peripheral blood. This chain's CDR3 is CASSFQGNYGYTF. CDR3 DNA sequence: TGTGCCAGCAGCTTCCAGGGGAACTATGGCTACACCTTC.